These T cell receptor beta chains were read from a single sample in a study of regulatory T cells in long-lasting Graves disease. TCRdb independently ran MiXCR on the multiplex PCR reads; one entry per CDR3 protein. Seen here are 600,000 to 850,000 distinct CDR3 sequences, about 30% observed once, and the top ten hold 35% to 55%. The material was peripheral blood mononuclear cells (PBMCs), obtained when the disease was refractory, from a patient treated with antithyroid drugs. The receptors stem from a female donor with Graves disease. Each CDR3 is given without its conserved first and last residue.

j_gene: TRBJ2-5; v_gene: TRBV5-1; CDR3aa: ASSPEGTSGRPQETQY
j_gene: TRBJ2-1; v_gene: TRBV30; CDR3aa: AWRVRQGINEQF
j_gene: TRBJ2-7; v_gene: TRBV7-9; CDR3aa: ASSFESGVVYEQY
j_gene: TRBJ1-1; v_gene: TRBV29-1; CDR3aa: SVDRGGMNTEAF
j_gene: TRBJ1-2; v_gene: TRBV9; CDR3aa: ASSVGGNGYT
j_gene: TRBJ2-1; v_gene: TRBV2; CDR3aa: ASNRESGSNEQF
j_gene: TRBJ2-7; v_gene: TRBV14; CDR3aa: ASSQLAAPYEQY
j_gene: TRBJ1-1; v_gene: TRBV28; CDR3aa: ASSLFIRRAGTEAF
j_gene: TRBJ1-1; v_gene: TRBV10-3; CDR3aa: AISESKGAEAF
j_gene: TRBJ1-1; v_gene: TRBV6-1; CDR3aa: ASSRIQGNTEAF
j_gene: TRBJ1-1; v_gene: TRBV2; CDR3aa: ASSGGHVTEAF
j_gene: TRBJ1-1; v_gene: TRBV28; CDR3aa: ASATGGAEAF
j_gene: TRBJ2-6; v_gene: TRBV29-1; CDR3aa: SVRISGANVLT
j_gene: TRBJ1-2; v_gene: TRBV28; CDR3aa: ASSPNYYGYT
j_gene: TRBJ1-2; v_gene: TRBV3-1; CDR3aa: ASSETGAIHDT
j_gene: TRBJ2-7; v_gene: TRBV11-2; CDR3aa: ASSPPRPKDYEQY
j_gene: TRBJ1-2; v_gene: TRBV30; CDR3aa: AWNRYGYT
j_gene: TRBJ1-1; v_gene: TRBV6-1; CDR3aa: ASSPLRGITEAF
j_gene: TRBJ1-1; v_gene: TRBV7-9; CDR3aa: ASRSTGHNTEAF
j_gene: TRBJ2-7; v_gene: TRBV29-1; CDR3aa: SVEGDRGYYEQY
j_gene: TRBJ1-5; v_gene: TRBV19; CDR3aa: ASSMGTGGYQPQH
j_gene: TRBJ1-2; v_gene: TRBV29-1; CDR3aa: SAGGGTYGYT
j_gene: TRBJ2-1; v_gene: TRBV24-1; CDR3aa: ATSSGYNEQF
j_gene: TRBJ1-2; v_gene: TRBV27; CDR3aa: ASSSMPGRASGYT
j_gene: TRBJ1-4; v_gene: TRBV9; CDR3aa: ASSGIMGEKLF
j_gene: TRBJ1-4; v_gene: TRBV25-1; CDR3aa: ASSEFRLGGGEKLF
j_gene: TRBJ2-7; v_gene: TRBV6-1; CDR3aa: ASSGNRGPYEQY
j_gene: TRBJ2-7; v_gene: TRBV3-1; CDR3aa: ASSQVKGTVEQY
j_gene: TRBJ1-1; v_gene: TRBV6-2/TRBV6-3; CDR3aa: ASSWKNRVYEEAF
j_gene: TRBJ1-4; v_gene: TRBV28; CDR3aa: ASSRILTKDEKLF
j_gene: TRBJ1-2; v_gene: TRBV2; CDR3aa: ASTRDINYGYT
j_gene: TRBJ1-2; v_gene: TRBV3-1; CDR3aa: ASSQDLRQPGYT
j_gene: TRBJ1-1; v_gene: TRBV6-2/TRBV6-3; CDR3aa: ASTRLRGVNTEAF
j_gene: TRBJ2-7; v_gene: TRBV20-1; CDR3aa: SASLAASSYEQY
j_gene: TRBJ1-2; v_gene: TRBV9; CDR3aa: ASSNRVTGYT
j_gene: TRBJ2-2; v_gene: TRBV6-1; CDR3aa: ASSRPNRDSLSTGELF
j_gene: TRBJ2-7; v_gene: TRBV29-1; CDR3aa: SVGGLTYEQY
j_gene: TRBJ2-5; v_gene: TRBV6-1; CDR3aa: ASSVALWTGGLETQY
j_gene: TRBJ2-7; v_gene: TRBV12-3/TRBV12-4; CDR3aa: ASNPTGRISEQY
j_gene: TRBJ1-2; v_gene: TRBV5-1; CDR3aa: ASSPNGDYGYT
j_gene: TRBJ2-7; v_gene: TRBV6-1; CDR3aa: ASRKLTDNEQY
j_gene: TRBJ2-7; v_gene: TRBV20-1; CDR3aa: SASEESGISAYEQY
j_gene: TRBJ2-7; v_gene: TRBV20-1; CDR3aa: SAMIAGAYEQY
j_gene: TRBJ2-5; v_gene: TRBV5-6; CDR3aa: ASSFRASGRRETQY
j_gene: TRBJ2-7; v_gene: TRBV7-9; CDR3aa: ASSSLLRYEQY
j_gene: TRBJ1-2; v_gene: TRBV19; CDR3aa: ASSRGRVYGYT
j_gene: TRBJ2-7; v_gene: TRBV10-2; CDR3aa: ASTGGNGYEQY
j_gene: TRBJ2-2; v_gene: TRBV12-3/TRBV12-4; CDR3aa: ASTPAGSNTGELF